This TCR beta chain comes out of a study of T cells after yellow fever vaccination. Germline-derived CDR1 and CDR2 are DFQATT and SNEGSKA (reference sequence). Trimming cost V 6 bases and J 5 bases, with 13 bases left between them. The CDR3 spans 13 residues. TCRdb reanalysed the 5' RACE reads using MiXCR and keeps one entry per CDR3 protein. The top ten clones hold approximately 0.87% of a sample with under 300,000 distinct CDR3 sequences, around 7% of them seen once. With respect to this clonotype: Its antigen is not identified.

Study conclusions and caveats: Though it reached lower strength, the secondary response hit its peak faster, day 5 versus 15.

This specimen consisted of CD4+ T cells sorted from PBMCs, obtained 15 days after the yellow fever booster vaccination. This clonotype was obtained from a man aged 25 to 45 who received the YFV17D yellow fever vaccine. This chain connects TRBV20-1 to TRBJ1-4; a possible D gene is TRBD1 (6 bases). The CDR3 is CSAPGQANEKLFF. Written as DNA, the CDR3 is TGCAGTGCACCGGGACAAGCCAATGAAAAACTGTTTTTT.